A selection of T cell receptor beta chains follows, all from one sample in a study of T cell changes during pregnancy in multiple sclerosis. Sequenced by immunoSEQ multiplex PCR; TCRdb stores in-frame clones only, minus some. Among 85,000 to 100,000 clones listed, approximately 93% were seen once. The sample in question was peripheral blood, obtained after pregnancy. The receptors originated from a female donor with multiple sclerosis, enrolled in a pregnancy study. The conserved cysteine and the conserved F or W are not part of the CDR3 here. Where a row states a size, it is once, few, many or the class of an expanded clone; other rows omit it.

TRBV6-5	TRBJ2-1	-	ASSTQGRGSNEQF
TRBV19	TRBJ1-4	-	ASSRNRGAGEKLF
TRBV5-1	TRBJ2-3	-	ASSPGLAGASTDTQY
TRBV18	TRBJ2-7	once	ASSPMGGSSYEQY
TRBV5-1	TRBJ1-4	-	ASSPRGTNEKLF
TRBV6-7	TRBJ1-1	-	ASRAVGGPSTEAF
TRBV5-6	TRBJ2-7	-	ASSTAGNSYEQY
TRBV5-5	TRBJ2-7	-	ASSFAGTAGAYEQY
TRBV30	TRBJ2-2	-	AWDGQGGTNTGELF
TRBV15	TRBJ2-7	once	ATSRPGLEASYEQY
TRBV19	TRBJ2-7	-	ASSMGSASYEQY
TRBV27	TRBJ2-7	-	ASSSPAGTGYEQY
TRBV5-1	TRBJ1-1	-	ASSPAGGTNTEAF
TRBV2	TRBJ2-7	once	ASCPGTGPYEQY
TRBV5-1	TRBJ2-2	-	ASSLPKQGPSTGELF
TRBV28	TRBJ1-1	-	ASSSPTTGNTEAF
TRBV30	TRBJ2-3	-	AWSEGRGGTDTQY
TRBV5-1	TRBJ2-5	-	ASSWTSASETQY
TRBV20-1	TRBJ2-2	once	SARDIGELF
TRBV2	TRBJ2-1	-	ASRWWASGNNEQF
TRBV27	TRBJ1-5	few	ASSQTGGNQPQH
TRBV10-2	TRBJ1-5	-	ASSESTRRGNQPQH
TRBV7-2	TRBJ2-2	-	ASSSGSGRSRTGELF
TRBV19	TRBJ1-5	-	ASSIAAGGNQPQH